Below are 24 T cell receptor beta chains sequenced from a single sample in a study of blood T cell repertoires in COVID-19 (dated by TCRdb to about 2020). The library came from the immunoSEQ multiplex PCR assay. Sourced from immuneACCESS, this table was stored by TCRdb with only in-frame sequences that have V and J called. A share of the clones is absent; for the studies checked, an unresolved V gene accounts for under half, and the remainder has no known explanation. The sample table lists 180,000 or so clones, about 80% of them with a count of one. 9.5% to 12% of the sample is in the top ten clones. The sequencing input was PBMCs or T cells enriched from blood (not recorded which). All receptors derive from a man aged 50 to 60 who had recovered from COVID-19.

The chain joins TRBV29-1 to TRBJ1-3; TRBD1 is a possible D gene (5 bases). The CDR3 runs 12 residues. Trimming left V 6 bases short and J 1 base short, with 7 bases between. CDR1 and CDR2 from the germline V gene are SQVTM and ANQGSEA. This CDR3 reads CSVGTSGNTIYF. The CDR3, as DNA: TGCAGCGTCGGGACTTCTGGAAACACCATATATTTT.

CDR3 sequence (DNA): TGTGCCAGCAGCCAAGTCGGTGAGCGCACTGAAGCTTTCTTT. It codes for CASSQVGERTEAFF. The chain couples TRBV4-2 to TRBJ1-1; D not resolved. This CDR3 has 14 residues. Looked up from germline, CDR1 is LGHNA and CDR2 is YNFKEQ. V was shortened by 1 base and J by 4 bases, with 10 bases between the two germline ends.

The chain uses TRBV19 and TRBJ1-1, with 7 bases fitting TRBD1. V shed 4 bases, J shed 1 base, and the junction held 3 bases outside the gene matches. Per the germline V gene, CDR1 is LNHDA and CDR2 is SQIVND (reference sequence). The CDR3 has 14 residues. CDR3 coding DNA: TGTGCCAGTAGTAAAGGACAGGCGAACACTGAAGCTTTCTTT. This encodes CASSKGQANTEAFF.

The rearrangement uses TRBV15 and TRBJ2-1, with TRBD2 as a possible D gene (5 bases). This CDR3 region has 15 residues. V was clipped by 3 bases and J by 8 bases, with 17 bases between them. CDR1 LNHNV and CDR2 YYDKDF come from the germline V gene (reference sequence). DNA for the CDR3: TGTGCCACCAGCAGGGATGACCTAGTGAGGGATGAGCAGTTCTTC. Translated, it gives CATSRDDLVRDEQFF.

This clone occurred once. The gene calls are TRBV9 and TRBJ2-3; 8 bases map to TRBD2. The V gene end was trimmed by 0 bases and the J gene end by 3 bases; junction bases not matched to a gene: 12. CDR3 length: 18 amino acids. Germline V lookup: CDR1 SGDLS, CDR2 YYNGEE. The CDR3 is CASSVAWGSASGTDTQYF. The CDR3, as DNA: TGTGCCAGCAGCGTAGCATGGGGCTCTGCTAGCGGGACAGATACGCAGTATTTT.

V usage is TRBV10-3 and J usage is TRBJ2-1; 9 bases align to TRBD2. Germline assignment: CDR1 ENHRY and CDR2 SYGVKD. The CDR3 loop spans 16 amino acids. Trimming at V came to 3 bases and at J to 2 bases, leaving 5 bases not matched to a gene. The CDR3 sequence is CAISEGAGGTYNEQFF. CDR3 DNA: TGTGCCATCAGTGAAGGGGCGGGAGGGACCTACAATGAGCAGTTCTTC.

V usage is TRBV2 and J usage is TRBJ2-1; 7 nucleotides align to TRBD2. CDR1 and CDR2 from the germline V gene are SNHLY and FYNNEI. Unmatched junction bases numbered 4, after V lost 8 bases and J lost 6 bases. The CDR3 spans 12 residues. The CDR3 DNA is TGTGCCAGCCTAGCGGCGGGCAATGAGCAGTTCTTC. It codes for CASLAAGNEQFF.

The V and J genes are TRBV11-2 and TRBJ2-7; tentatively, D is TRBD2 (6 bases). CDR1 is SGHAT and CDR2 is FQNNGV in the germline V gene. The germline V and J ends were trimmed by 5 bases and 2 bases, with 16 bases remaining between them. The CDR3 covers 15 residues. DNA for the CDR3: TGTGCCAGCAGCGGGTGGGGGAGGCCCACCTACGAGCAGTACTTC. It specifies CASSGWGRPTYEQYF.

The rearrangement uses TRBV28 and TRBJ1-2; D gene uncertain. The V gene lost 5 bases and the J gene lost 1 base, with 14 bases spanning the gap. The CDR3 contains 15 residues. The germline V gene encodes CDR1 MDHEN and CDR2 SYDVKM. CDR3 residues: CASSLGRFHNYGYTF. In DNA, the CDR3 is TGTGCCAGCAGTCTAGGGAGATTCCATAACTATGGCTACACCTTC.

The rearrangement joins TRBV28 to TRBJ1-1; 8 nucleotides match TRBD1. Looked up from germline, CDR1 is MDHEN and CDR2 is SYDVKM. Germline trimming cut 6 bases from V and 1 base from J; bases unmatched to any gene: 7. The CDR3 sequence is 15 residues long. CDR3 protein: CASRPGDRRNTEAFF. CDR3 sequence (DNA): TGTGCCAGCAGACCCGGGGACAGGAGGAACACTGAAGCTTTCTTT.

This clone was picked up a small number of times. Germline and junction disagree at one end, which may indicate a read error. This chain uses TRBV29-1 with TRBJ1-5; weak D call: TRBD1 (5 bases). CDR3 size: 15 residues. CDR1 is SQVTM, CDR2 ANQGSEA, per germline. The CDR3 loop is CSVKLSRDSHQPQHF. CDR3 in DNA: TGCAGCGTTAAATTGTCCAGGGATAGCCATCAGCCCCAGCATTTT. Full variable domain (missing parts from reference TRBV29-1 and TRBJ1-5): SAVISQKPSRDICQRGTSLTIQCQVDSQVTMMFWYRQQPGQSLTLIATANQGSEATYESGFVIDKFPISRPNLTFSTLTVSNMSPEDSSIYLCSVKLSRDSHQPQHFGDGTRLSIL.

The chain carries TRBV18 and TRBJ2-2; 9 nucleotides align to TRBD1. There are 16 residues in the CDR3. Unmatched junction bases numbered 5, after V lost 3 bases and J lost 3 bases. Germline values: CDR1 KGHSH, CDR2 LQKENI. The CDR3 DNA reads TGTGCCAGCTCACCTACTGGGACAGGGTACACCGGGGAGCTGTTTTTT. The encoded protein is CASSPTGTGYTGELFF.

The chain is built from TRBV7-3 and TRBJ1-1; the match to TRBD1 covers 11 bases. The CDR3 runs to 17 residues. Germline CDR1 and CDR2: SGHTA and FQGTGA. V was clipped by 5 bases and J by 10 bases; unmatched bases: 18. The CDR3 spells CASSLAGTGGSHSVAFF. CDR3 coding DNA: TGTGCCAGCAGCCTTGCAGGGACAGGGGGGTCGCATTCTGTAGCTTTCTTT. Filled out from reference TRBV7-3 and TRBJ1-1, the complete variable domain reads GAGVSQTPSNKVTEKGKYVELRCDPISGHTALYWYRQSLGQGPEFLIYFQGTGAADDSGLPNDRFFAVRPEGSVSTLKIQRTERGDSAVYLCASSLAGTGGSHSVAFFGQGTRLTVV.

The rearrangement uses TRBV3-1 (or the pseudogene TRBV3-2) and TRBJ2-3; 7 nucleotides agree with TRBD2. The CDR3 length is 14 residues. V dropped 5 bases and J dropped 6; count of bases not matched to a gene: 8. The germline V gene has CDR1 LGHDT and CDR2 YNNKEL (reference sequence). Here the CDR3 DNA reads TGTGCCAGCAGCTCCCGACTAGCCGCGGATACGCAGTATTTT. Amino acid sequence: CASSSRLAADTQYF.

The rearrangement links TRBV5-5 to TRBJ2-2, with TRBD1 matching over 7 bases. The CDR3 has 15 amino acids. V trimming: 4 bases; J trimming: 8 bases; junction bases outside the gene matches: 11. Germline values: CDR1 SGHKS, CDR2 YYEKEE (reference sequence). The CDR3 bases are TGTGCCAGCAGCAAGGGACAGTTGACACCGGGGGAGCTGTTTTTT. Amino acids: CASSKGQLTPGELFF.

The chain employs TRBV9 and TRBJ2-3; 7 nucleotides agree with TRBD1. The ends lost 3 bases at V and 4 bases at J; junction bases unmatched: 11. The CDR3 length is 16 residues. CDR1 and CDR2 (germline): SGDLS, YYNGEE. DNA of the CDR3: TGTGCCAGCAGCGAAGCGGCCTTAGGGGGCGCAGATACGCAGTATTTT. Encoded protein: CASSEAALGGADTQYF.

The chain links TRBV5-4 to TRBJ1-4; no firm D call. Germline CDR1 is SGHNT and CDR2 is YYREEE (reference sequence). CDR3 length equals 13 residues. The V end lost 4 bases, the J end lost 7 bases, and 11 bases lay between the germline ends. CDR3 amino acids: CASSGENPEKLFF. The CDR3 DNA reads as TGTGCCAGCAGCGGGGAGAATCCTGAAAAACTGTTTTTT.

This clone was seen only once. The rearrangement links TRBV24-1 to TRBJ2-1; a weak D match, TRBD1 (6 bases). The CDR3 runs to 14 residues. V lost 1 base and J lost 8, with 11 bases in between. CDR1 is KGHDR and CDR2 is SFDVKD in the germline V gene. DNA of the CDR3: TGTGCCACCAGTGATTTTTCTGAGGGGGATGAGCAGTTCTTC. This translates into CATSDFSEGDEQFF.

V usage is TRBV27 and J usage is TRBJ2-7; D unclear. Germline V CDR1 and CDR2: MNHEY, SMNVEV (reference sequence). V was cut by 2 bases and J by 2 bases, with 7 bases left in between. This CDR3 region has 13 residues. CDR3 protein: CASSLGTTYEQYF. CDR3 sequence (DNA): TGTGCCAGCAGTTTAGGTACTACCTACGAGCAGTACTTC.

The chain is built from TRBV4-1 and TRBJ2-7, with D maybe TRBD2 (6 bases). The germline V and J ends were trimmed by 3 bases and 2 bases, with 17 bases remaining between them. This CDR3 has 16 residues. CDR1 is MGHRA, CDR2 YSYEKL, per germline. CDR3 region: CASSHPESGGTYEQYF. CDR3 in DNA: TGCGCCAGCAGCCATCCCGAGTCCGGGGGAACCTACGAGCAGTACTTC.

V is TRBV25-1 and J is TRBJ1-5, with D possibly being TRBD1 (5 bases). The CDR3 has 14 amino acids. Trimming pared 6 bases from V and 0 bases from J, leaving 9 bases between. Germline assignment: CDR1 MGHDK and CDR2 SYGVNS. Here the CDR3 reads CASSDSYSNQPQHF. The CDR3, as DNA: TGTGCCAGCAGCGACAGCTATAGCAATCAGCCCCAGCATTTT.

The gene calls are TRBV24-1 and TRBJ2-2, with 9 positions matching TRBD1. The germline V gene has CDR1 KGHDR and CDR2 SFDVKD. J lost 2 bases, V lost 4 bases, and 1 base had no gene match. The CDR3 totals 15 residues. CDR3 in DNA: TGTGCCACCAGTGAGGACAGGGGTAACACCGGGGAGCTGTTTTTT. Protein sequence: CATSEDRGNTGELFF.

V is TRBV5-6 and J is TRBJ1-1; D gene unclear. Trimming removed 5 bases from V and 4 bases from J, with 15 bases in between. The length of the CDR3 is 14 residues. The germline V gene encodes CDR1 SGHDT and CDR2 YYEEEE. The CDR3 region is CASRFRGSGTEAFF. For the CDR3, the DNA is TGTGCCAGCAGGTTCCGGGGATCGGGCACTGAAGCTTTCTTT.

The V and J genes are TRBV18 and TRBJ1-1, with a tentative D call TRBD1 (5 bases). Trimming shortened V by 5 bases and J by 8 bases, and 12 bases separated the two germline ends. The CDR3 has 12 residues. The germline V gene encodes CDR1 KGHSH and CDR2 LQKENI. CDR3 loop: CASSTDSYEAFF. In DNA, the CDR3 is TGTGCCAGCTCAACAGACAGCTACGAAGCTTTCTTT.